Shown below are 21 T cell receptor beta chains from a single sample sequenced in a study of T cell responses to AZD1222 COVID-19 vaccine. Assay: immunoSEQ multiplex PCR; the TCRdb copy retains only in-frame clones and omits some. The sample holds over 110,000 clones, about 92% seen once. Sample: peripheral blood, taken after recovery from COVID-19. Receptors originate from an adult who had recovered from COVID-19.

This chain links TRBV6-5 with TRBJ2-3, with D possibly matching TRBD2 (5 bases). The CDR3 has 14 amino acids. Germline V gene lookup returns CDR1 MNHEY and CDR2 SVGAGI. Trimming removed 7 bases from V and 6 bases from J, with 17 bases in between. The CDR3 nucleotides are TGTGCCAGCACGCCGATCGGGGATTGGGATACGCAGTATTTT. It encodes CASTPIGDWDTQYF.

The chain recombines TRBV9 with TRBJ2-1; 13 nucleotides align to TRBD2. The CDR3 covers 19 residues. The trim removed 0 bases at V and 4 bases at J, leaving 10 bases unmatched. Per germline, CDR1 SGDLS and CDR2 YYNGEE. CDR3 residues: CASSVGSLAGGRAYNEQFF. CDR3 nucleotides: TGTGCCAGCAGCGTAGGGTCACTAGCGGGAGGGAGGGCTTACAATGAGCAGTTCTTC.

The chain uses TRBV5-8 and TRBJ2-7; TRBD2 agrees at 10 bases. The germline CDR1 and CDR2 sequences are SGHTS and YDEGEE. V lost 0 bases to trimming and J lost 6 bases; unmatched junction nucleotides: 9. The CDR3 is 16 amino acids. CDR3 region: CASSLGGSSGRSEQYF. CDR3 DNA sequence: TGTGCCAGCAGCTTGGGGGGCTCTAGCGGGAGAAGCGAGCAGTACTTC.

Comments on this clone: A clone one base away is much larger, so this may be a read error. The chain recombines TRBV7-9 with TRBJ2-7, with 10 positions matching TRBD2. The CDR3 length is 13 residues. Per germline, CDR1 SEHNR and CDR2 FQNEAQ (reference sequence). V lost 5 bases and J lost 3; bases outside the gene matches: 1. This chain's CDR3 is CASSRTSGYEQYF. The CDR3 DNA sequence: TGTGCCAGCAGCCGGACTAGCGGCTACGAGCAGTACTTC.

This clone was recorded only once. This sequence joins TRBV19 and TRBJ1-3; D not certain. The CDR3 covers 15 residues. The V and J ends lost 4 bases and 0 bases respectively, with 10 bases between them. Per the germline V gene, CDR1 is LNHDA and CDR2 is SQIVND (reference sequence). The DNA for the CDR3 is TGTGCCAGTAGTAATCCAGGAAACTCTGGAAACACCATATATTTT. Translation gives CASSNPGNSGNTIYF.

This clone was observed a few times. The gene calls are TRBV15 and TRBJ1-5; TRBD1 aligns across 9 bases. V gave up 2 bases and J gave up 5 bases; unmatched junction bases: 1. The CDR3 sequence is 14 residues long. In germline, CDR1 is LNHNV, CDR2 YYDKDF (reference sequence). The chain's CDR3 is CATSRWDRDQPQHF. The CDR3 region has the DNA TGTGCCACCAGCAGATGGGACAGGGATCAGCCCCAGCATTTT.

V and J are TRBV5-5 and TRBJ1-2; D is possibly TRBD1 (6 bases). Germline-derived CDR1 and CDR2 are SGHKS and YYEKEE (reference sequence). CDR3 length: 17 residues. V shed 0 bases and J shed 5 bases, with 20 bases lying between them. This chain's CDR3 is CASSLEPHRQEQYGYTF. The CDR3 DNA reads TGTGCCAGCAGCTTGGAACCCCATAGACAGGAACAGTATGGCTACACCTTC.

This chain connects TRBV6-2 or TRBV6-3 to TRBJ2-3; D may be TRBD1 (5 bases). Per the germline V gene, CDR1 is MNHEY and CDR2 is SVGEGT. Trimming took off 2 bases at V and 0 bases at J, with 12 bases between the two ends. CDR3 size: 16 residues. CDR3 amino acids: CASSYADTSSTDTQYF. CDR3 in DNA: TGTGCCAGCAGTTACGCGGACACCTCTAGCACAGATACGCAGTATTTT.

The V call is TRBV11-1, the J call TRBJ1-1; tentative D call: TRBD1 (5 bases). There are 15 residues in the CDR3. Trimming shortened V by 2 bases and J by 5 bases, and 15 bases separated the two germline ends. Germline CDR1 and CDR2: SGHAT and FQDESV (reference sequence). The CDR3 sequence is CASSLLGQGITEAFF. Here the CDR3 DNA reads TGTGCCAGCAGCTTATTAGGCCAGGGCATTACTGAAGCTTTCTTT.

CDR3 amino acids: CASSPGTFQGAEAFF. CDR3 DNA: TGCGCCAGCAGCCCCGGGACCTTCCAGGGGGCTGAAGCTTTCTTT. The chain couples TRBV4-1 to TRBJ1-1; 7 bases agree with TRBD1. There are 15 residues in the CDR3. Per the germline V gene, CDR1 is MGHRA and CDR2 is YSYEKL. V gave up 4 bases and J gave up 6 bases; unmatched junction bases: 11.

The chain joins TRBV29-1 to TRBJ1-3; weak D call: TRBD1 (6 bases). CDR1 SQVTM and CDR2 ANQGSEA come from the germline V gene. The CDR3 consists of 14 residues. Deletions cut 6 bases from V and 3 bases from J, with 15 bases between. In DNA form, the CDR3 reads TGCAGCGTCCTTGAGGGGGGGATTGGAAACACCATATATTTT. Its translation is CSVLEGGIGNTIYF.

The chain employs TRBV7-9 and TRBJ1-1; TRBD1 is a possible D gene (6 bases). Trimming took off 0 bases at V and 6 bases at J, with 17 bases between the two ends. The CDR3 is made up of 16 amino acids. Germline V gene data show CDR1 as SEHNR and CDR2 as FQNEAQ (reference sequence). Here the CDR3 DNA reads TGTGCCAGCAGCTTAGCGTACAGGGCTAAAAGTTCTGAAGCTTTCTTT. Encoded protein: CASSLAYRAKSSEAFF.

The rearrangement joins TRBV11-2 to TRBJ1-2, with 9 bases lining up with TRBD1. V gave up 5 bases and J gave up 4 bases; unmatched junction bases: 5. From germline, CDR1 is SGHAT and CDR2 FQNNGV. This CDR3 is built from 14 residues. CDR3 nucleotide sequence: TGTGCCAGCAGCCCACAGACAGGGGGCTATGGCTACACCTTC. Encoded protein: CASSPQTGGYGYTF.

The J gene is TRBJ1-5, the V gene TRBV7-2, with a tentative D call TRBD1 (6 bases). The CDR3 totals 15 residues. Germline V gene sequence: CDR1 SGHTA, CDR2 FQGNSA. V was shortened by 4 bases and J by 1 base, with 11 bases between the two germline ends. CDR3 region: CASSWDIGSNQPQHF. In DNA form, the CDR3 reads TGTGCCAGCAGCTGGGACATTGGGAGCAATCAGCCCCAGCATTTT.

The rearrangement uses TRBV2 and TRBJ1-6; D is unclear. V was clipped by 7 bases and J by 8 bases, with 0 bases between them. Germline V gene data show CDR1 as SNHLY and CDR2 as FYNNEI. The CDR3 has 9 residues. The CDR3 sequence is CASNSPLHF. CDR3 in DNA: TGTGCCAGCAATTCACCCCTCCACTTT. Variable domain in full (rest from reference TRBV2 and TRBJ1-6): EPEVTQTPSHQVTQMGQEVILRCVPISNHLYFYWYRQILGQKVEFLVSFYNNEISEKSEIFDDQFSVERPDGSNFTLKIRSTKLEDSAMYFCASNSPLHFGNGTRLTVT.

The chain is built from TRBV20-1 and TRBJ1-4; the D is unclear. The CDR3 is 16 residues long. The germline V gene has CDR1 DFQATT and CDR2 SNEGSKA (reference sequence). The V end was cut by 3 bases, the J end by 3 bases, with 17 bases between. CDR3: CSASSSGVFSNEKLFF. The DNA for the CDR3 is TGCAGTGCTAGTAGTTCAGGCGTCTTTTCTAATGAAAAACTGTTTTTT.

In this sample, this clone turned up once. The CDR3 DNA reads as TGTGCCAGCAGCTTACAATTAAGCGGTGAGCAGTTCTTC. Amino acids: CASSLQLSGEQFF. The chain carries TRBV11-2 and TRBJ2-1; possibly TRBD2 for D (5 bases). Trimming pared 2 bases from V and 9 bases from J, leaving 11 bases between. Germline CDR1 reads SGHAT; CDR2 reads FQNNGV. The CDR3 length is 13 residues.

CDR3 nucleotide sequence: TGTGCCAGCAGCCAAGCAGGGGGCTACGAGCAGTACTTC. It yields the protein CASSQAGGYEQYF. The V gene is TRBV3-1 (or the pseudogene TRBV3-2), the J gene TRBJ2-7; 7 positions agree with TRBD1. The CDR3 loop spans 13 amino acids. The germline gives CDR1 LGHDT, CDR2 YNNKEL (reference sequence). The junction had 0 bases not matched to a gene; V was cut back by 1 base and J by 3 bases.

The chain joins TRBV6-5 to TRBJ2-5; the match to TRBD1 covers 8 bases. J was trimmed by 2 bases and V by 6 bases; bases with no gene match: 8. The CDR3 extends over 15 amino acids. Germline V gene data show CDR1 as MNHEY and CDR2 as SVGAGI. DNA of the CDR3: TGTGCCAGCAGCCAACTTAGGACAGGGCAAGAGACCCAGTACTTC. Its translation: CASSQLRTGQETQYF.

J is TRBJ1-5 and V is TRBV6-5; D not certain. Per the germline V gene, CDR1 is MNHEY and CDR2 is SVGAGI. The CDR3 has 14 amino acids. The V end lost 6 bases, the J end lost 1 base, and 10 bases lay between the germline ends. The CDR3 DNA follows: TGTGCCAGCAGAGAGGACGGAAGCAATCAGCCCCAGCATTTT. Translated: CASREDGSNQPQHF.

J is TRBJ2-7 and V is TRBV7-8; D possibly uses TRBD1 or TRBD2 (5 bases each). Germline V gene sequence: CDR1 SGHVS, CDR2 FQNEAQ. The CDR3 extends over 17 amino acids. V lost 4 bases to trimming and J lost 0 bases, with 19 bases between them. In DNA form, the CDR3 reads TGTGCCAGCAGCTCCCCGGGTGAGGGGCTCATCTCCTACGAGCAGTACTTC. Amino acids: CASSSPGEGLISYEQYF.